This TCR beta chain was captured in a study of blood T cell repertoires in COVID-19. About the study: COVID-19 samples from acute and convalescent phases originated in the United States, Italy and Spain. PBMCs, B-cell-depleted T cells, or T cells were the source of the cDNA or gDNA that made up the material.

Followed over time, Seattle patients had been enrolled while infection was active. This CDR3 is 14 amino acids long. Trimming removed 1 base from V and 7 bases from J, with 11 bases in between. The germline V gene has CDR1 MNHNS and CDR2 SASEGT. TCRdb keeps only in-frame clones here, not all; method: immunoSEQ multiplex PCR. The profile shows about 420,000 clones, approximately 90% of them singletons. The chain employs TRBV6-1 and TRBJ1-5, with unresolved D. This TCR came from a man aged 18 to 29 with COVID-19, enrolled during active disease. The sequencing input was peripheral blood. The CDR3 protein is CASSEDPGGQPQHF. In DNA form, the CDR3 reads TGTGCCAGCAGTGAAGATCCGGGAGGGCAGCCCCAGCATTTT.